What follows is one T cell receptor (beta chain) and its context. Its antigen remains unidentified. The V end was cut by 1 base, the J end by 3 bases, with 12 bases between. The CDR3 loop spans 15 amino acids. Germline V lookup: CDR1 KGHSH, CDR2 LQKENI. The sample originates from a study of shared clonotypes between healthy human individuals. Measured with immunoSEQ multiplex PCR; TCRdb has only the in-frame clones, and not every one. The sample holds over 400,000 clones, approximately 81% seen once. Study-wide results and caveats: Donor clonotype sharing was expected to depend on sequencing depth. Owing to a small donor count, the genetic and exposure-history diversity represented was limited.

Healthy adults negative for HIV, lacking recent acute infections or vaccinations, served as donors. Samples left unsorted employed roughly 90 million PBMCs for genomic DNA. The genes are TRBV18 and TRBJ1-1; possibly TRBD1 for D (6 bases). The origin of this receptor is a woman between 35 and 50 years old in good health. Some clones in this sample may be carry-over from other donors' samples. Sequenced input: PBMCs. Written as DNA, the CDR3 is TGTGCCAGCTCACCACGGCACAGGGAGTACACTGAAGCTTTCTTT. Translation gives CASSPRHREYTEAFF.